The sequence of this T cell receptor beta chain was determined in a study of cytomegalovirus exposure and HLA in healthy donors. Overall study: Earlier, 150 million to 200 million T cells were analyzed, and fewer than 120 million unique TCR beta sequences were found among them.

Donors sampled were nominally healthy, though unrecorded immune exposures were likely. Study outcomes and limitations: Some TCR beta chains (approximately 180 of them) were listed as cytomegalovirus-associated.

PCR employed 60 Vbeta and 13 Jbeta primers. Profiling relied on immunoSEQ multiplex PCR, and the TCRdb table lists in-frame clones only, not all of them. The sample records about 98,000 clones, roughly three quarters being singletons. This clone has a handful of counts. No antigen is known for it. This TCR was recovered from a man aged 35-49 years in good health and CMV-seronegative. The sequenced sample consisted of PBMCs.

The CDR3 DNA reads as TGTGCCAGCAGTTGGAGACTAGCGGGGGCTGGGGAGACCCAGTACTTC. It translates to CASSWRLAGAGETQYF. The chain recombines TRBV2 with TRBJ2-5; 12 nucleotides agree with TRBD2. The length of the CDR3 is 16 residues. Germline-derived CDR1 and CDR2 are SNHLY and FYNNEI. Losses at the gene ends were 5 bases for V and 5 bases for J; bases not matched to a gene: 9.